This TCR beta chain was sequenced for a study of cytomegalovirus exposure and HLA in healthy donors. The V end was cut by 5 bases, the J end by 9 bases, with 16 bases between. CDR1 is SEHNR and CDR2 is FQNEAQ in the germline V gene (reference sequence). The length of the CDR3 is 13 residues. Clones were read by immunoSEQ multiplex PCR, and TCRdb kept only the in-frame ones, dropping some. The repertoire holds roughly 170,000 clones, with about four fifths as singletons. The material sequenced was PBMCs. The rearrangement joins TRBV7-9 to TRBJ1-2; D is uncertain. This receptor was taken from a woman aged 18-30 years in good health and CMV-seropositive. CDR3 region: CASSPTVDLSYTF. The CDR3 nucleotides are TGTGCCAGCAGCCCTACAGTGGATTTGAGCTACACCTTC.